The 31 T cell receptor beta chains given below trace back to one sample, sequenced in a study of T cell responses to AZD1222 COVID-19 vaccine. The repertoire was sequenced with immunoSEQ multiplex PCR; TCRdb's copy has only in-frame clones and lacks some. The table has over 100,000 clones, around nine tenths seen once. Sequencing used peripheral blood, obtained on day 0 of AZD1222 vaccination. The source of these receptors is an adult in good health.

V is TRBV14 and J is TRBJ1-6; 9 positions match TRBD1. The CDR3 has 14 residues. The junction had 4 bases not matched to a gene; V was cut back by 6 bases and J by 7 bases. The germline CDR1 and CDR2 sequences are SGHDN and FVKESK. The DNA of the CDR3 is TGTGCCAGCAGTCACAGGGGGCGGAATTCACCCCTCCACTTT. Translation gives CASSHRGRNSPLHF.

The chain has TRBV2 and TRBJ1-3; D perhaps matches TRBD1 (6 bases). The CDR3 has 14 amino acids. Looked up from germline, CDR1 is SNHLY and CDR2 is FYNNEI. Deletions cut 7 bases from V and 2 bases from J, with 12 bases between. This CDR3 reads CASTVQGPGNTIYF. DNA for the CDR3: TGTGCCAGCACCGTACAGGGCCCTGGAAACACCATATATTTT.

The rearrangement links TRBV5-1 to TRBJ2-5; unclear D gene. Germline V lookup: CDR1 SGHRS, CDR2 YFSETQ. V was cut by 4 bases and J by 2 bases, with 9 bases left in between. This CDR3 contains 13 residues. The CDR3 here is CASSPVGQETQYF. The CDR3 nucleotides are TGCGCCAGCAGCCCGGTGGGACAAGAGACCCAGTACTTC.

The chain is built from TRBV12-3 or TRBV12-4 and TRBJ2-7, with TRBD2 as a possible D gene (6 bases). CDR3 length equals 11 residues. Trimming took 5 bases from V and 5 from J, leaving 7 bases between them. The CDR3 sequence is CASSAGNEQYF. The CDR3 DNA is TGTGCCAGCAGTGCGGGAAACGAGCAGTACTTC.

The chain uses TRBV28 and TRBJ1-5, with TRBD1 identical over 7 bases. V shed 2 bases and J 1 base; nucleotides not matched to a gene: 17. The CDR3 length is 20 residues. Germline assignment: CDR1 MDHEN and CDR2 SYDVKM. The CDR3 sequence: CASSLSLGRGTYGSNQPQHF. The CDR3 coding sequence is TGTGCCAGCAGTTTAAGTTTGGGCAGGGGGACATATGGAAGCAATCAGCCCCAGCATTTT.

With respect to this clone: Other DNA sequences of this sample code for an identical CDR3. This rearrangement joins TRBV20-1 to TRBJ2-7; D not certain. The CDR3 is made up of 11 amino acids. Germline-derived CDR1 and CDR2 are DFQATT and SNEGSKA (reference sequence). V was clipped by 3 bases and J by 4 bases, with 7 bases between them. The CDR3 loop is CSARLDYEQYF. DNA of the CDR3: TGCAGTGCTAGGCTAGATTACGAGCAGTACTTC.

The CDR3 DNA reads as TGCAGCGTGGGGACAGCAGCTAACTATGGCTACACCTTC. Its protein is CSVGTAANYGYTF. The chain is built from TRBV29-1 and TRBJ1-2, with 7 bases matching TRBD1. From germline, CDR1 is SQVTM and CDR2 ANQGSEA. The CDR3 length is 13 residues. V shed 6 bases and J 0 bases; nucleotides not matched to a gene: 4.

The V gene is TRBV7-2, the J gene TRBJ1-5, with a possible D match to TRBD1 (6 bases). Trimming left V 3 bases short and J 4 bases short, with 10 bases between. The germline V gene has CDR1 SGHTA and CDR2 FQGNSA. CDR3 length: 14 amino acids. For the CDR3, the DNA is TGTGCCAGCAGCTTGGGGGCGGGGAATCAGCCCCAGCATTTT. Its protein is CASSLGAGNQPQHF. The whole variable domain, filled in from reference TRBV7-2 and TRBJ1-5, reads GAGVSQSPSNKVTEKGKDVELRCDPISGHTALYWYRQSLGQGLEFLIYFQGNSAPDKSGLPSDRFSAERTGGSVSTLTIQRTQQEDSAVYLCASSLGAGNQPQHFGDGTRLSIL.

The chain is built from TRBV10-2 and TRBJ2-2; possibly TRBD2 for D (6 bases). CDR3 length: 16 residues. Per germline, CDR1 WSHSY and CDR2 SAAADI. Trimming removed 3 bases from V and 1 base from J, with 12 bases in between. Written as DNA, the CDR3 is TGCGCCAGCAGTGACCCCGGGACTCTGAACACCGGGGAGCTGTTTTTT. It encodes CASSDPGTLNTGELFF.

The chain employs TRBV10-3 and TRBJ1-2; 8 nucleotides agree with TRBD1. The CDR3 covers 16 residues. With V trimmed by 3 bases and J by 3 bases, 9 bases remained unmatched. Germline V gives CDR1 ENHRY, CDR2 SYGVKD. CDR3 coding DNA: TGTGCCATCAGTGACCAGACCGGGACAGGCCACTATGGCTACACCTTC. Translated: CAISDQTGTGHYGYTF.

This clone was recorded once. This sequence joins TRBV6-1 and TRBJ1-1; no reliable D call. Between the trimmed V and J ends, which lost 3 bases and 4 bases, there was a span of 9 bases. The CDR3 has 13 residues. CDR1 is MNHNS, CDR2 SASEGT, per germline. In nucleotides, the CDR3 is TGTGCCAGCAGTGAGACGGTTGGCACTGAAGCTTTCTTT. It encodes CASSETVGTEAFF.

The rearrangement uses TRBV5-1 and TRBJ1-2; 8 bases align to TRBD1. CDR1 SGHRS and CDR2 YFSETQ come from the germline V gene. The length of the CDR3 is 13 residues. J gave up 4 bases and V 4 bases, and 3 bases lay outside the gene matches. CDR3 bases: TGCGCCAGCAGCGGACAGGGATCCTATGGCTACACCTTC. Translation: CASSGQGSYGYTF. Drawing the rest from reference TRBV5-1 and TRBJ1-2, the complete variable domain is KAGVTQTPRYLIKTRGQQVTLSCSPISGHRSVSWYQQTPGQGLQFLFEYFSETQRNKGNFPGRFSGRQFSNSRSEMNVSTLELGDSALYLCASSGQGSYGYTFGSGTRLTVV.

CDR3 sequence: CASSRTGWDGYTF. CDR3 coding DNA: TGTGCCAGTAGTAGGACAGGGTGGGATGGCTACACCTTC. This chain links TRBV19 with TRBJ1-2; 8 nucleotides align to TRBD1. The ends lost 4 bases at V and 6 bases at J; junction bases unmatched: 4. Germline V gene sequence: CDR1 LNHDA, CDR2 SQIVND (reference sequence). The CDR3 length is 13 residues.

The rearrangement uses TRBV7-3 and TRBJ2-1; 9 positions agree with TRBD1. The junction had 6 bases not matched to a gene; V was cut back by 2 bases and J by 7 bases. The CDR3 runs 15 residues. Germline CDR1 is SGHTA and CDR2 is FQGTGA. CDR3 residues: CASSLGQGRANEQFF. The CDR3 nucleotides are TGTGCCAGCAGCTTAGGACAGGGGCGAGCAAATGAGCAGTTCTTC.

This chain uses TRBV5-1 with TRBJ2-3; possible D gene TRBD2, 7 bases. Trimming removed 6 bases at V and 3 bases at J, with 29 bases between. The CDR3 totals 19 residues. Germline CDR1 reads SGHRS; CDR2 reads YFSETQ. CDR3 region: CASTAPALLGGPGTDTQYF. The CDR3 bases are TGCGCCAGCACCGCACCGGCGCTGCTGGGGGGGCCAGGGACAGATACGCAGTATTTT.

The rearrangement joins TRBV28 to TRBJ2-7; TRBD2 matches 15 bases. The V segment lost 3 bases and the J segment 7 bases; nucleotides outside the gene matches: 10. CDR1 is MDHEN, CDR2 SYDVKM, per germline. The CDR3 is 17 residues long. As DNA, the CDR3 is TGTGCCAGCAGTTTGGGACTAGCGGGAGGTGCCTATCGGGAGCAGTACTTC. As protein: CASSLGLAGGAYREQYF.

The rearrangement links TRBV25-1 to TRBJ1-5; weak D call: TRBD1 (5 bases). This CDR3 has 13 residues. Per the germline V gene, CDR1 is MGHDK and CDR2 is SYGVNS. V lost 10 bases and J 1 base, leaving 11 bases between the germline ends. CDR3: CATQGGSNQPQHF. The CDR3, as DNA: TGTGCCACCCAGGGTGGGAGCAATCAGCCCCAGCATTTT.

The V call is TRBV5-1, the J call TRBJ2-3; possible D gene TRBD2, 6 bases. The CDR3 runs 15 residues. Germline-derived CDR1 and CDR2 are SGHRS and YFSETQ. Trimming removed 2 bases at V and 3 bases at J, with 13 bases between. The CDR3 loop reads CASSFGGLETDTQYF. In DNA form, the CDR3 reads TGCGCCAGCAGCTTCGGGGGACTGGAGACAGATACGCAGTATTTT. Complete variable domain (other parts from reference TRBV5-1 and TRBJ2-3): KAGVTQTPRYLIKTRGQQVTLSCSPISGHRSVSWYQQTPGQGLQFLFEYFSETQRNKGNFPGRFSGRQFSNSRSEMNVSTLELGDSALYLCASSFGGLETDTQYFGPGTRLTVL.

V usage is TRBV30 and J usage is TRBJ2-2, with a tentative D call TRBD1 (5 bases). This CDR3 has 13 amino acids. Deletions cut 2 bases from V and 6 bases from J, with 10 bases between. In germline, CDR1 is GTSNPN, CDR2 SVGIG (reference sequence). In DNA form, the CDR3 reads TGTGCCTGGAGTAACGCAGGGCCCGGGGAGCTGTTTTTT. It specifies CAWSNAGPGELFF. Filled out from reference TRBV30 and TRBJ2-2, the complete variable domain reads SQTIHQWPATLVQPVGSPLSLECTVEGTSNPNLYWYRQAAGRGLQLLFYSVGIGQISSEVPQNLSASRPQDRQFILSSKKLLLSDSGFYLCAWSNAGPGELFFGEGSRLTVL.

The gene calls are TRBV28 and TRBJ1-5, with D hard to call. Germline CDR1 MDHEN, CDR2 SYDVKM. This CDR3 spans 16 amino acids. The V end was cut by 1 base, the J end by 4 bases, with 14 bases between. CDR3 DNA sequence: TGTGCCAGCAGTTTATCGGTCGGGATGCGGAATCAGCCCCAGCATTTT. Encoded protein: CASSLSVGMRNQPQHF.

The genes are TRBV19 and TRBJ2-1; 7 bases match TRBD2. The CDR3 loop spans 16 amino acids. Germline trimming cut 4 bases from V and 2 bases from J; bases unmatched to any gene: 8. Germline CDR1 reads LNHDA; CDR2 reads SQIVND (reference sequence). This chain's CDR3 is CASSTLSGPPYNEQFF. The CDR3 nucleotides are TGTGCCAGTAGTACCCTTAGCGGGCCGCCCTACAATGAGCAGTTCTTC.

The CDR3 here is CASSVGPGMNTGELFF. CDR3 in DNA: TGTGCCAGCAGCGTAGGTCCGGGAATGAACACCGGGGAGCTGTTTTTT. The rearrangement links TRBV9 to TRBJ2-2; a possible D gene is TRBD2 (5 bases). The V gene's germline CDR1 is SGDLS and CDR2 YYNGEE. The CDR3 contains 16 residues. Trimming took off 0 bases at V and 1 base at J, with 10 bases between the two ends.

The genes are TRBV5-1 and TRBJ2-5, with D perhaps assigned TRBD1 or TRBD2 (6 bases each). V was trimmed by 0 bases and J by 3 bases, leaving 9 bases between them. The CDR3 runs to 14 residues. CDR1 is SGHRS and CDR2 is YFSETQ in the germline V gene. Written as DNA, the CDR3 is TGCGCCAGCAGCTTGGTGGGGGGCGAAGAGACCCAGTACTTC. Translation: CASSLVGGEETQYF.

The chain recombines TRBV20-1 with TRBJ1-1; no clear D. Trimming stripped 5 bases from V and 8 bases from J, with 12 bases between. Germline V gene sequence: CDR1 DFQATT, CDR2 SNEGSKA (reference sequence). This CDR3 is built from 11 residues. CDR3: CSAGGWNEAFF. For the CDR3, the DNA is TGCAGTGCTGGCGGCTGGAACGAAGCTTTCTTT.

This sequence joins TRBV28 and TRBJ1-4, with D perhaps matching TRBD1 (5 bases). This CDR3 contains 14 residues. V shed 8 bases and J shed 0 bases, with 10 bases lying between them. Looked up from germline, CDR1 is MDHEN and CDR2 is SYDVKM. CDR3: CASSGRATNEKLFF. DNA of the CDR3: TGTGCCAGCTCGGGCAGGGCAACTAATGAAAAACTGTTTTTT.

This clone was counted only a few times. The chain joins TRBV2 to TRBJ2-4, with TRBD1 as a possible D gene (5 bases). The CDR3 totals 14 residues. The germline CDR1 and CDR2 sequences are SNHLY and FYNNEI. Trimming left V 7 bases short and J 5 bases short, with 15 bases between. The CDR3 reads CASTEWGAENIQYF. DNA of the CDR3: TGTGCCAGCACCGAGTGGGGCGCCGAAAACATTCAGTACTTC.

The CDR3 DNA reads TGTGCCATCAGTGAGGCAGGGGGCGGCGGGTCCGCTTTCTTT. Amino acid sequence: CAISEAGGGGSAFF. This sequence joins TRBV10-3 and TRBJ1-1; 8 nucleotides agree with TRBD1. V lost 2 bases, J lost 11 bases, and 10 bases stayed unmatched. The CDR3 consists of 14 residues. The germline CDR1 and CDR2 sequences are ENHRY and SYGVKD.

This chain joins TRBV19 and TRBJ2-7; TRBD1 might be the D (6 bases). CDR3 length equals 13 residues. CDR1 and CDR2 from the germline V gene are LNHDA and SQIVND (reference sequence). The germline V and J ends were trimmed by 3 bases and 6 bases, with 12 bases remaining between them. As DNA, the CDR3 is TGTGCCAGTAGTATTCAGTCAGGGGTCGAGCAGTACTTC. Translating it yields CASSIQSGVEQYF.

The chain employs TRBV6-4 and TRBJ2-6; tentatively, D is TRBD2 (6 bases). The CDR3 totals 17 residues. Trimming took off 3 bases at V and 0 bases at J, with 12 bases between the two ends. Germline CDR1 is MRHNA and CDR2 is SNTAGT. The CDR3 protein is CASSEGTSSSGANVLTF. Written as DNA, the CDR3 is TGTGCCAGCAGTGAAGGGACTTCTAGCTCTGGGGCCAACGTCCTGACTTTC.

This clone was recorded once. The chain combines TRBV6-1 with TRBJ1-1, with no clear D. Trimming took off 0 bases at V and 3 bases at J, with 20 bases between the two ends. The CDR3 contains 18 residues. Germline CDR1 and CDR2: MNHNS and SASEGT. CDR3 amino acids: CASSEARSGIRYYTEAFF. The CDR3 nucleotides read TGTGCCAGCAGTGAAGCGCGCTCGGGTATTCGGTACTACACTGAAGCTTTCTTT.

The chain uses TRBV25-1 and TRBJ2-2; 7 bases are a match to TRBD1. CDR1 MGHDK and CDR2 SYGVNS come from the germline V gene. Trimming took 6 bases from V and 0 from J; bases not matched to a gene: 4. This CDR3 spans 15 amino acids. The DNA for the CDR3 is TGTGCCAGCAGAGCTGACAGGGCGAACACCGGGGAGCTGTTTTTT. Translating gives CASRADRANTGELFF. Together with reference TRBV25-1 and TRBJ2-2, the CDR3 gives the full variable domain: EADIYQTPRYLVIGTGKKITLECSQTMGHDKMYWYQQDPGMELHLIHYSYGVNSTEKGDLSSESTVSRIRTEHFPLTLESARPSHTSQYLCASRADRANTGELFFGEGSRLTVL.